Each of the 5 T cell receptor beta chains below was sequenced from the same sample in a study of cytomegalovirus exposure and HLA in healthy donors (dated by TCRdb to 2016 to 2017). Receptor amplification or capture employed the immunoSEQ multiplex PCR assay. The multiplex PCR relied on a mix of 60 forward primers for TCR Vbeta segments and 13 reverse primers for TCR Jbeta segments. As stored in TCRdb, this immuneACCESS dataset retains in-frame rearrangements with V and J assigned. A fraction of the clones does not appear; measured against another copy, unresolved V genes explain less than half of the discrepancy, and the remainder lacks a known reason. This sample comprises around 92,000 clones, about 83% of them detected only once. Approximately 15% of the sample rests with the top ten. The sample taken for sequencing was PBMCs. All receptors derive from a man between 60 and 75 years old in good health and CMV-seropositive.

This sequence joins TRBV18 and TRBJ2-2; 9 bases are shared with TRBD1. The germline V gene has CDR1 KGHSH and CDR2 LQKENI. CDR3 size: 14 residues. With V trimmed by 6 bases and J by 5 bases, 4 bases remained unmatched. The CDR3 bases are TGTGCCAGCTCGCTCGGACAGGGGACCGGGGAGCTGTTTTTT. Protein product: CASSLGQGTGELFF.

This clone was seen a single time. The V call is TRBV7-2, the J call TRBJ2-6; a possible D gene is TRBD2 (5 bases). The V gene's germline CDR1 is SGHTA and CDR2 FQGNSA. The CDR3 has 18 residues. V was trimmed by 6 bases and J by 2 bases, leaving 20 bases between them. The CDR3 loop is CASSLRWRIQTGANVLTF. As DNA, the CDR3 is TGTGCCAGCAGTCTGAGGTGGAGGATACAGACTGGGGCCAACGTCCTGACTTTC.

J is TRBJ2-3 and V is TRBV29-1; 9 bases agree with TRBD2. The CDR3 contains 14 residues. J was trimmed by 8 bases and V by 4 bases; bases with no gene match: 10. Germline V lookup: CDR1 SQVTM, CDR2 ANQGSEA. The CDR3 region has the DNA TGCAGCGTTGTTTGGCGGGGGGGACTGGGTACGCAGTATTTT. Translated: CSVVWRGGLGTQYF.

For the CDR3, the DNA is TGCGCCAGCTTTGACAGCCTTGGGGATACGCAGTATTTT. This gives the protein CASFDSLGDTQYF. The chain has TRBV5-1 and TRBJ2-3; the D gene is possibly TRBD1 (5 bases). Germline assignment: CDR1 SGHRS and CDR2 YFSETQ. Trimming left V 7 bases short and J 6 bases short, with 15 bases between. The CDR3 totals 13 residues.

This chain joins TRBV5-1 and TRBJ2-7; D perhaps matches TRBD2 (6 bases). The V gene's germline CDR1 is SGHRS and CDR2 YFSETQ. Deletions cut 4 bases from V and 0 bases from J, with 11 bases between. The CDR3 length is 14 residues. This CDR3 reads CASSTVEGSYEQYF. CDR3 nucleotides: TGCGCCAGCAGCACCGTGGAGGGCTCCTACGAGCAGTACTTC.